Listed here are 8 T cell receptor beta chains from one sample, sequenced in a study of T cells expressing NK-cell markers. TCRdb reprocessed the 5' RACE reads and keeps a single row for each CDR3 protein, giving no DNA. This sample contains fewer than 300,000 distinct CDR3 sequences. Sequenced sample: blood T cells: a sorted CD56 or NKG2C T cell subset, CD4+ or CD8+ T cells, or bulk PBMC T cells (not recorded which). The source of these receptors is a woman between 18 and 70 years old in good health.

The chain uses TRBV24-1 and TRBJ2-4; the TCRdb call, TRBD2, lacks DNA for checking. Germline values: CDR1 KGHDR, CDR2 SFDVKD. The CDR3 is 13 amino acids. CDR3 loop: CATSDWAGGIQYF.

The gene calls are TRBV5-1 and TRBJ2-6. The CDR3 is 17 amino acids. In germline, CDR1 is SGHRS, CDR2 YFSETQ. The CDR3 here is CASSLVQANSGANVLTF.

CDR3 in amino acids: CASSPGGRAGSFFNEQFF. V gene TRBV7-8 combines with J gene TRBJ2-1; absent DNA, TCRdb's TRBD2 call cannot be checked. The V gene's germline CDR1 is SGHVS and CDR2 FQNEAQ. The CDR3 contains 18 residues.

V gene TRBV12-3 or TRBV12-4 combines with J gene TRBJ1-1; TCRdb's assignment of TRBD1 cannot be checked, as there is no DNA. The CDR3 is 13 amino acids. This CDR3 is CASRIQGNTEAFF.

The J gene is TRBJ1-1, the V gene TRBV4-3; lacking DNA, the TRBD1 call made by TCRdb goes unchecked. CDR1 is LGHNA, CDR2 YSLEER, per germline. CDR3 length equals 15 residues. CDR3 region: CASSQVAGQNTEAFF.

The CDR3 is CASSRTSGGATSAKNIQYF. The V call is TRBV3-1, the J call TRBJ2-4; the D call of TRBD2 rests on TCRdb alone, since no DNA is present to check it. Germline lookup yields CDR1 LGHDT and CDR2 YNNKEL (reference sequence). The CDR3 spans 19 residues.

This chain links TRBV29-1 with TRBJ2-4; the TCRdb call, TRBD1, lacks DNA for checking. Germline assignment: CDR1 SQVTM and CDR2 ANQGSEA. This CDR3 has 12 residues. CDR3 sequence reads: CSLYGPGDIQYF. Full variable domain (missing parts from reference TRBV29-1 and TRBJ2-4): SAVISQKPSRDICQRGTSLTIQCQVDSQVTMMFWYRQQPGQSLTLIATANQGSEATYESGFVIDKFPISRPNLTFSTLTVSNMSPEDSSIYLCSLYGPGDIQYFGAGTRLSVL.

The chain has TRBV10-3 and TRBJ2-1; TCRdb reports TRBD1, a call that lacks DNA to check it against. The CDR3 is 15 amino acids. Germline assignment: CDR1 ENHRY and CDR2 SYGVKD. The CDR3 sequence: CAIAEPGPHPDEQFF.